This TCR beta chain was identified during a study of T cells in Graves' hyperthyroidism and ophthalmopathy. Study context: Peripheral blood draws took place at initial diagnosis, ahead of any treatment.

Study findings and constraints: For ophthalmopathy, model prediction preceded onset by a median about six months. Also found in blood were most expanded thyroid clonotypes above 0.001.

Amplified regions were TCR beta CDR3 sequences from RNA transcripts. HTBI primers drove first-round RT-PCR of the TCR CDR3. TCRdb recomputed calls from the multiplex PCR reads with MiXCR, one row per CDR3 protein. The data hold fewer than 400,000 distinct CDR3 sequences, with roughly 25% observed a single time. This CDR3 is 15 amino acids long. Trimming removed 4 bases from V and 4 bases from J; junction bases left unmatched: 5. In germline, CDR1 is KGHDR, CDR2 SFDVKD. To note about this clonotype: Its antigen is as yet unknown.

Sequencing used blood. This chain connects TRBV24-1 to TRBJ2-3; 9 bases align to TRBD2. The sequence was collected from a man between 50 and 59 years old with Graves' hyperthyroidism. The CDR3 DNA follows: TGTGCCACCAGTGACCCAGCGGGAGGTTCAGATACGCAGTATTTT. This codes for CATSDPAGGSDTQYF.